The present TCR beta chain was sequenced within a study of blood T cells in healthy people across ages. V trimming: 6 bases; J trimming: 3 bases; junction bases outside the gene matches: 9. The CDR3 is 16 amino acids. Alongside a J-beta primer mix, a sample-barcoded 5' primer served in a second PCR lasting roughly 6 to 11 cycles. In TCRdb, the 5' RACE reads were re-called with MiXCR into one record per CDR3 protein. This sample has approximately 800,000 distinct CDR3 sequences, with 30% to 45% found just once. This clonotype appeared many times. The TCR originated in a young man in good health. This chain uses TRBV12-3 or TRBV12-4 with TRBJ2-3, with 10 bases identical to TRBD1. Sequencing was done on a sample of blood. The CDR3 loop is CASRPGTGVGTDTQYF. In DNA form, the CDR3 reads TGTGCCAGCAGACCCGGGACAGGGGTAGGAACAGATACGCAGTATTTT.